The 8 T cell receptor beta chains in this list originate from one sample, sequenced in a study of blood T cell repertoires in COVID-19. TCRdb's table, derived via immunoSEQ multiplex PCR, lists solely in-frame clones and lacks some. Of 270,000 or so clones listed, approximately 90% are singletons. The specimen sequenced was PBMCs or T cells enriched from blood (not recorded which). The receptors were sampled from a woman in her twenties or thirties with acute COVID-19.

CDR3 DNA sequence: TGTGCCAGCAGCCAAGCTGGGCTCACGCTTGGGGAAAAACTGTTTTTT. Protein sequence: CASSQAGLTLGEKLFF. V gene TRBV14 combines with J gene TRBJ1-4; no clear D. Germline V gene sequence: CDR1 SGHDN, CDR2 FVKESK. Trimming took off 1 base at V and 8 bases at J, with 17 bases between the two ends. CDR3 length: 16 residues.

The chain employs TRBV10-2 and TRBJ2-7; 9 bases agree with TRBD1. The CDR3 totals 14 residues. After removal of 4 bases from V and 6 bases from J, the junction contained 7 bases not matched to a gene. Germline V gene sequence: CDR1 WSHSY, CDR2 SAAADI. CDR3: CASSVTGTGSEQYF. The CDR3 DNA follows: TGCGCCAGCAGTGTAACCGGGACAGGGAGCGAGCAGTACTTC.

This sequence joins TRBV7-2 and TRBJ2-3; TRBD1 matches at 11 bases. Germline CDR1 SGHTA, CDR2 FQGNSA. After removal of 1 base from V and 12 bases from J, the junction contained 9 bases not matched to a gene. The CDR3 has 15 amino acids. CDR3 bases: TGTGCCAGCAGCTTAGGAGGACAGGGGGCAGTTTCCCAGTATTTT. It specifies CASSLGGQGAVSQYF.

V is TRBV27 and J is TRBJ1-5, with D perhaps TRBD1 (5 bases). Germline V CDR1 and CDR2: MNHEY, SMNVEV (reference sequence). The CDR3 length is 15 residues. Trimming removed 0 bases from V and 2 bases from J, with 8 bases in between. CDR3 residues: CASSLSGDGNQPQHF. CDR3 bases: TGTGCCAGCAGTTTATCAGGGGATGGCAATCAGCCCCAGCATTTT.

The CDR3 DNA sequence: TGTGCCAGACAGGGGGTATGTGAAAAACTGTTTTTT. Amino acids: CARQGVCEKLFF. The chain uses TRBV6-4 and TRBJ1-4; 8 nucleotides agree with TRBD1. CDR1 MRHNA and CDR2 SNTAGT come from the germline V gene. J lost 7 bases, V lost 9 bases, and 4 bases had no gene match. The CDR3 is 12 residues long.

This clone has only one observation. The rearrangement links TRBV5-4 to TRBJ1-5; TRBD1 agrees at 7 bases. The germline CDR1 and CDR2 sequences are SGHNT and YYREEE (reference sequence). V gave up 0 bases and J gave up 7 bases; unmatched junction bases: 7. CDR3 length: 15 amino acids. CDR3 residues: CASSLEGASGQPQHF. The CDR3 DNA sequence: TGTGCCAGCAGCTTGGAGGGGGCGTCCGGGCAGCCCCAGCATTTT.

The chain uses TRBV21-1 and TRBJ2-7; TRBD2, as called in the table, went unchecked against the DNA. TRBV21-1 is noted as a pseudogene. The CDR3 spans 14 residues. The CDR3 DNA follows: TGTGCCTTCCAGGCTAGCGGGAAGGTGATCGAGCAGTACTTC. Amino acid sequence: CAFQASGKVIEQYF.

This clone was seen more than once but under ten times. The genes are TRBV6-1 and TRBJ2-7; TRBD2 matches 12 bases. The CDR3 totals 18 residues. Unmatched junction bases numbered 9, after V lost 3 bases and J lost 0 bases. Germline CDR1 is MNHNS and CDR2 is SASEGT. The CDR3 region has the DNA TGTGCCAGCAGTGATCCGGGACTAGCGGGCGTACACTCCTACGAGCAGTACTTC. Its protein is CASSDPGLAGVHSYEQYF.